The clone carrying this T cell receptor beta chain was picked up a small number of times. No antigen is known for it. The entry originates in a study of beta chain features in type 1 diabetes. Study outcomes and limitations: Type 1 diabetes patients had moderately but significantly shorter TCRB CDR3s in all four CD4+ subsets.

Expressed TCRB transcripts were sequenced after all isolated RNA was converted to cDNA. Produced via immunoSEQ multiplex PCR; TCRdb's table is partial and in-frame only. The table lists about 27,000 clones, 56% of them singletons. Sorting with CD45RO/CCR7/CD25/CD127/CD95/CD27 yielded naive, central memory, regulatory and stem-like memory CD4+ cells. V was pared by 5 bases and J by 5 bases, with 4 bases of the junction left unmatched. The CDR3 contains 13 residues. The germline CDR1 and CDR2 sequences are SGHRS and YFSETQ. The sample consisted of Tregs from blood. The chain uses TRBV5-1 and TRBJ2-7; 10 positions match TRBD1. The clonotype comes from a woman between 18 and 29 years old with type 1 diabetes. The CDR3 region has the DNA TGCGCCAGCAGAGGGGACAGGGGCCACGAGCAGTACTTC. This gives the protein CASRGDRGHEQYF.